This T cell receptor (beta chain) stems from a study of cytomegalovirus exposure and HLA in healthy donors. CDR1 is MNHEY and CDR2 is SMNVEV in the germline V gene (reference sequence). Trimming shortened V by 5 bases and J by 5 bases, and 16 bases separated the two germline ends. The CDR3 loop spans 14 amino acids. Primers: 60 Vbeta forward and 13 Jbeta reverse. Method: immunoSEQ multiplex PCR; TCRdb's copy keeps in-frame clones and lacks some. The top ten hold around 1% of the sample, which has around 160,000 clones, around 77% seen once. V usage is TRBV27 and J usage is TRBJ2-7, with D possibly matching TRBD1 (5 bases). Sample: PBMCs. The TCR was taken from a woman in her thirties or forties in good health and CMV-seronegative. The CDR3 coding sequence is TGTGCCAGCAGTCCATCGCAGGGAAGGAACGAGCAGTACTTC. Translation: CASSPSQGRNEQYF.